This T cell receptor beta chain was obtained from a study of tumor-infiltrating lymphocytes in primary liver carcinoma. For the study at large: The patient group consisted of men and women aged 30 to 69 years. Every sample contained roughly 3.5 to 7.13 million productive TCRbeta reads, and these numbers were similar from one tissue type to another.

This clonotype was seen repeatedly, ten times or more. cDNA specific to TCR beta was made from 500 ng of total RNA, with a constant-region primer employed for priming. Investigators got TCR beta libraries out of three nested multiplex PCR rounds, done with slightly modified ARM-PCR. A C-beta reverse primer and TRBV1-TRBV30 forward primers served in each of the first two PCR rounds, at ten to eleven cycles apiece. TCRdb redid the calling of the multiplex PCR reads with MiXCR, one entry per CDR3 protein. The profile covers under 50,000 distinct CDR3 sequences, with 60% to 85% appearing a single time and about 29% taken by the ten largest. This CDR3 comprises 12 residues. The J segment lost 7 bases and the V segment lost 4 bases, leaving 4 bases of the junction unmatched. Germline-derived CDR1 and CDR2 are SQVTM and ANQGSEA. Co-extraction yielded RNA and DNA from approximately 22-30 mg of unsorted bulk tissue.

The sequence was collected from a man in his forties or fifties with primary liver carcinoma and hepatitis B virus infection. The chain combines TRBV29-1 with TRBJ2-1, with 7 positions matching TRBD1. Input material: liver tumor tissue from sampling region 5. Subset in this sample: tumor region T5, tumor centre. CDR3 residues: CSVVKQGNEQFF. The CDR3 region has the DNA TGCAGCGTTGTTAAACAGGGGAATGAGCAGTTCTTC.